This T cell receptor beta chain was captured in a study of blood T cell repertoires in COVID-19. As for the study in general: Some COVID-19 samples were acute and others convalescent; all came from the United States, Italy and Spain.

Measured with immunoSEQ multiplex PCR; TCRdb has only the in-frame clones, and not every one. The data show about 140,000 clones, with more than 80% seen just once and under 2% held by the top ten. Clinical history reported by participants formed the basis on which cohorts were assigned. The CDR3 length is 16 residues. The germline V gene encodes CDR1 MNHEY and CDR2 SMNVEV (reference sequence). Trimming took 5 bases from V and 1 from J, leaving 14 bases between them. This receptor was obtained from a woman aged 18-30 years who had been exposed to COVID-19. The chain joins TRBV27 to TRBJ2-2, with D unclear. The sequenced material came from PBMCs or T cells enriched from blood (not recorded which). CDR3 region: CASSRVWRRNTGELFF. The CDR3 DNA follows: TGTGCCAGCAGTCGTGTTTGGCGGAGGAACACCGGGGAGCTGTTTTTT.